This T cell receptor (delta chain) was profiled in a study of γδ T cells in repeated Plasmodium falciparum infection. The overall study: Timepoints: baseline, immediately before selected infections, and 21 days after every infection.

TCRdb ran CATT on the multiplex PCR reads. The data contain 55,000 to 70,000 delta-chain clones, about 1.5% of them seen just once; the ten biggest clones take up roughly 15%. This clone turned up a few times. A far larger clone is just one base off, so this is likely a read error. Other DNA sequences in this sample translate to the same CDR3. Vgamma9/Vdelta2+ and Vdelta2-negative gammadelta T cells were flow-sorted from PBMC for bulk sequencing. The germline gives CDR1 TSWWSYY, CDR2 QGS. V was clipped by 4 bases and J by 3 bases; unmatched bases: 28. The CDR3 spans 23 residues. The chain recombines TRDV1 with TRDJ1; 11 bases map to TRDD3. Source material: gamma-delta T cells from blood. The receptor comes from a pool of human donors (malaria-infected and uninfected, not separated). CDR3 amino acids: CALGVIHFVPYWGIRGYADKLIF. CDR3 nucleotide sequence: TGTGCTCTTGGGGTCATCCATTTTGTTCCCTACTGGGGGATAAGGGGGTACGCCGATAAACTCATCTTT.